One sample yielded the 30 T cell receptor beta chains listed below, sequenced in a study of blood T cell repertoires in COVID-19 (TCRdb year 2020). Library creation used the immunoSEQ multiplex PCR assay. TCRdb carries this immuneACCESS record with in-frame sequences only. Its versions omit some clonotypes, under half of them owing to an unresolved V gene in the studies checked, with the rest unexplained. For this sample there are about 250,000 clones; 87% appear just once. Of the sample, roughly 3% is held by the ten largest clones. The sequencing sample was made of peripheral blood. These receptors all come from a man younger than 35 with active or convalescent COVID-19.

The chain links TRBV6-5 to TRBJ1-3; D is possibly TRBD1 (5 bases). Germline V lookup: CDR1 MNHEY, CDR2 SVGAGI. The V end was cut by 5 bases, the J end by 4 bases, with 15 bases between. There are 15 residues in the CDR3. CDR3 DNA: TGTGCCAGCAGTCCTTTGCGACAGTTAGGAAACACCATATATTTT. This codes for CASSPLRQLGNTIYF.

The chain recombines TRBV6-5 with TRBJ2-5; D may be TRBD2 (6 bases). This CDR3 contains 14 residues. V was trimmed by 6 bases and J by 1 base, leaving 12 bases between them. CDR1 MNHEY and CDR2 SVGAGI come from the germline V gene. CDR3 amino acids: CASSLLGGQETQYF. CDR3 in DNA: TGTGCCAGCAGCCTACTCGGGGGCCAAGAGACCCAGTACTTC.

The chain employs TRBV19 and TRBJ2-1; D might be TRBD2 (8 bases). V gave up 7 bases and J gave up 9 bases, with 22 bases separating them. Germline V gene sequence: CDR1 LNHDA, CDR2 SQIVND (reference sequence). The CDR3 contains 15 residues. CDR3 sequence (DNA): TGTGCCAGTATTGAGGGGGCGGGGGGCCGGGGTGAGCAGTTCTTC. Protein: CASIEGAGGRGEQFF.

This chain links TRBV3-1 (or the pseudogene TRBV3-2) with TRBJ1-5; TRBD1 might be the D (5 bases). Trimming removed 4 bases from V and 1 base from J, with 8 bases in between. CDR1 is LGHDT, CDR2 YNNKEL, per germline (reference sequence). This CDR3 is built from 14 residues. CDR3 region: CASSRGGSNQPQHF. CDR3 bases: TGTGCCAGCAGCCGGGGGGGGAGCAATCAGCCCCAGCATTTT.

This CDR3 is CASSLTSGSLDEQFF. CDR3 nucleotide sequence: TGTGCCAGCAGCTTGACTAGCGGGAGTCTAGATGAGCAGTTCTTC. This sequence joins TRBV7-3 and TRBJ2-1; TRBD2 aligns across 12 bases. The CDR3 contains 15 residues. From germline, CDR1 is SGHTA and CDR2 FQGTGA. The trim removed 3 bases at V and 8 bases at J, leaving 5 bases unmatched.

The chain couples TRBV15 to TRBJ1-5, with TRBD1 identical over 8 bases. The CDR3 runs to 15 residues. The V and J ends lost 2 bases and 4 bases, in that order; junction bases with no gene match: 4. Germline values: CDR1 LNHNV, CDR2 YYDKDF (reference sequence). CDR3 nucleotides: TGTGCCACCAGCAGACACGGACAGGGAAATCAGCCCCAGCATTTT. This encodes CATSRHGQGNQPQHF.

The chain joins TRBV29-1 to TRBJ1-2; D not certain. Per germline, CDR1 SQVTM and CDR2 ANQGSEA. CDR3 length: 13 residues. Trimming left V 5 bases short and J 5 bases short, with 15 bases between. The CDR3 nucleotides read TGCAGCGTTTCCCCGGGGAACGGGTATGGCTACACCTTC. Encoded protein: CSVSPGNGYGYTF.

The J gene is TRBJ1-1, the V gene TRBV29-1; D gene ambiguous. The germline V and J ends were trimmed by 7 bases and 1 base, with 16 bases remaining between them. The CDR3 is 14 residues long. CDR1 is SQVTM and CDR2 is ANQGSEA in the germline V gene. CDR3 DNA sequence: TGCAGCGCTCTGAAGATAGAAAGGAACACTGAAGCTTTCTTT. Translated, it gives CSALKIERNTEAFF.

The chain links TRBV3-1 (or the pseudogene TRBV3-2) to TRBJ2-3, with D perhaps TRBD1 (6 bases). V dropped 1 base and J dropped 4 bases, with 15 bases sitting between them. In germline, CDR1 is LGHDT, CDR2 YNNKEL (reference sequence). This CDR3 is 16 amino acids long. CDR3 sequence: CASSQGVGAPPDTQYF. The CDR3 DNA sequence: TGTGCCAGCAGCCAAGGTGTGGGGGCCCCCCCAGATACGCAGTATTTT.

This clone was seen a handful of times. This chain uses TRBV28 with TRBJ1-2; 9 bases match TRBD1. The length of the CDR3 is 15 residues. The germline CDR1 and CDR2 sequences are MDHEN and SYDVKM. The V and J ends lost 5 bases and 5 bases, in that order; junction bases with no gene match: 9. CDR3 loop: CASSQETGGGYGYTF. CDR3 bases: TGTGCCAGCAGTCAGGAAACAGGGGGCGGGTATGGCTACACCTTC.

V gene TRBV28 combines with J gene TRBJ1-1; D remains unclear. Germline lookup yields CDR1 MDHEN and CDR2 SYDVKM. This CDR3 comprises 15 residues. The germline V and J ends were trimmed by 5 bases and 1 base, with 14 bases remaining between them. The CDR3 DNA sequence: TGTGCCAGCAGTCCCAATAAGGCGGGGAACACTGAAGCTTTCTTT. It codes for CASSPNKAGNTEAFF.

This chain links TRBV5-1 with TRBJ2-1, with D hard to call. V lost 0 bases and J lost 8, with 6 bases in between. The germline V gene encodes CDR1 SGHRS and CDR2 YFSETQ. The CDR3 is 12 amino acids. The CDR3 region is CASSLGGHEQFF. The DNA for the CDR3 is TGCGCCAGCAGCTTGGGAGGTCATGAGCAGTTCTTC.

The chain has TRBV7-2 and TRBJ1-5; D uncertain. Trimming shortened V by 5 bases and J by 1 base, and 9 bases separated the two germline ends. The CDR3 runs to 14 residues. Germline V gene sequence: CDR1 SGHTA, CDR2 FQGNSA. CDR3 amino acids: CASSETPSNQPQHF. CDR3 nucleotides: TGTGCCAGCAGCGAGACACCAAGCAATCAGCCCCAGCATTTT.

This chain joins TRBV6-2 or TRBV6-3 and TRBJ2-1; D is possibly TRBD2 (7 bases). This CDR3 region has 16 residues. Germline V gene data show CDR1 as MNHEY and CDR2 as SVGEGT. Deletions cut 5 bases from V and 1 base from J, with 15 bases between. CDR3 bases: TGTGCCAGCAGTAACCTGGGAGGGGGGTCCTACAATGAGCAGTTCTTC. Translating gives CASSNLGGGSYNEQFF.

This chain connects TRBV12-3 or TRBV12-4 to TRBJ1-2; 8 nucleotides line up with TRBD1. The CDR3 runs 13 residues. Trimming removed 5 bases from V and 5 bases from J; junction bases left unmatched: 4. CDR3 protein: CASSADRAYGYTF. The DNA for the CDR3 is TGTGCCAGCAGTGCGGACAGGGCGTATGGCTACACCTTC.

V and J are TRBV28 and TRBJ1-5; D may be TRBD1 (5 bases). Germline V gene data show CDR1 as MDHEN and CDR2 as SYDVKM. Trimming shortened V by 4 bases and J by 7 bases, and 8 bases separated the two germline ends. The CDR3 is made up of 12 amino acids. The CDR3: CASSSRQQPQHF. CDR3 DNA sequence: TGTGCCAGCAGTTCAAGACAGCAGCCCCAGCATTTT.

This rearrangement joins TRBV7-2 to TRBJ2-7, with 9 positions matching TRBD1. Looked up from germline, CDR1 is SGHTA and CDR2 is FQGNSA. Trimming took 5 bases from V and 3 from J; bases not matched to a gene: 8. CDR3 length equals 15 residues. This CDR3 reads CASSKPGQGYYEQYF. CDR3 nucleotide sequence: TGTGCCAGCAGCAAACCGGGACAGGGATACTACGAGCAGTACTTC.

The chain is built from TRBV5-4 and TRBJ2-7; 8 positions agree with TRBD1. CDR3 length equals 15 residues. After removal of 3 bases from V and 3 bases from J, the junction contained 8 bases not matched to a gene. Germline-derived CDR1 and CDR2 are SGHNT and YYREEE (reference sequence). CDR3 in DNA: TGTGCCAGCAGCTCAAGACCGACAGGGGACTACGAGCAGTACTTC. This translates into CASSSRPTGDYEQYF.

The V and J genes are TRBV6-5 and TRBJ2-1; D gene uncertain. The V and J ends lost 7 bases and 8 bases respectively, with 9 bases between them. The germline CDR1 and CDR2 sequences are MNHEY and SVGAGI. This CDR3 is 11 amino acids long. CDR3 protein: CASTDTHEQFF. CDR3 bases: TGTGCCAGCACCGACACGCATGAGCAGTTCTTC.

The V and J genes are TRBV18 and TRBJ2-1; 7 positions match TRBD1. The CDR3 spans 17 residues. Trimming cost V 4 bases and J 8 bases; bases outside gene matches: 17. Germline loops: CDR1 KGHSH, CDR2 LQKENI. CDR3 sequence reads: CASSLPILTGKFDEQFF. The CDR3 DNA reads TGTGCCAGCTCACTCCCCATCTTGACAGGGAAGTTCGATGAGCAGTTCTTC.

This clone was picked up one time. The chain carries TRBV7-9 and TRBJ2-2; D is uncertain. The germline V gene has CDR1 SEHNR and CDR2 FQNEAQ (reference sequence). Trimming removed 3 bases from V and 4 bases from J, with 6 bases in between. This CDR3 region has 13 residues. CDR3 in DNA: TGTGCCAGCAGCTTGAGTCTCACCGGGGAGCTGTTTTTT. Protein sequence: CASSLSLTGELFF.

This chain's CDR3 is CASSLVPYLSYEQYF. The CDR3 DNA reads as TGTGCCAGCAGCTTAGTTCCCTACCTCTCCTACGAGCAGTACTTC. The chain has TRBV11-2 and TRBJ2-7; no reliable D call. The germline V gene encodes CDR1 SGHAT and CDR2 FQNNGV. Trimming cost V 1 base and J 0 bases, with 10 bases left between them. CDR3 size: 15 residues.

This clone was found a few times. This chain links TRBV28 with TRBJ1-2, with D possibly matching TRBD1 (5 bases). The length of the CDR3 is 14 residues. V gave up 3 bases and J gave up 7 bases, with 15 bases separating them. Germline loops: CDR1 MDHEN, CDR2 SYDVKM. The CDR3 region is CASSFRSTGIGYTF. As DNA, the CDR3 is TGTGCCAGCAGTTTTAGGTCCACAGGTATTGGCTACACCTTC.

V is TRBV11-2 and J is TRBJ2-7, with 10 bases lining up with TRBD1. V was clipped by 4 bases and J by 6 bases; unmatched bases: 9. The CDR3 loop spans 15 amino acids. Germline V gene data show CDR1 as SGHAT and CDR2 as FQNNGV. CDR3 protein: CASSSSGTGAREQYF. CDR3 DNA sequence: TGTGCCAGCAGCTCCTCCGGGACAGGGGCTCGCGAGCAGTACTTC.

The chain's CDR3 is CASSQGRFPGGNEKLFF. The CDR3, as DNA: TGTGCCAGTAGTCAAGGGAGGTTTCCCGGCGGGAATGAAAAACTGTTTTTT. J is TRBJ1-4 and V is TRBV19, with unresolved D. Looked up from germline, CDR1 is LNHDA and CDR2 is SQIVND (reference sequence). V was pared by 5 bases and J by 5 bases, with 21 bases between. CDR3 length equals 17 residues.

This chain joins TRBV7-3 and TRBJ2-3, with 14 bases that match TRBD2. V dropped 5 bases and J dropped 4; count of bases not matched to a gene: 2. The CDR3 has 15 amino acids. In germline, CDR1 is SGHTA, CDR2 FQGTGA. The CDR3 region has the DNA TGTGCCAGCAGCAGGACTAGCGGGAGGTCAGATACGCAGTATTTT. Its translation: CASSRTSGRSDTQYF.

The V gene is TRBV24-1, the J gene TRBJ2-3; D may be TRBD2 (5 bases). The CDR3 is made up of 12 amino acids. Between the trimmed V and J ends, which lost 6 bases and 4 bases, there was a span of 7 bases. CDR1 and CDR2 from the germline V gene are KGHDR and SFDVKD. CDR3 sequence reads: CATSPGSDTQYF. The CDR3 DNA follows: TGTGCCACCAGTCCGGGGTCAGATACGCAGTATTTT.

CDR3 sequence reads: CASSYGLNYEQYF. The CDR3 coding sequence is TGTGCCAGCAGCTATGGCTTAAACTACGAGCAGTACTTC. The chain couples TRBV7-3 to TRBJ2-7; D uncertain. Trimming took 4 bases from V and 3 from J, leaving 10 bases between them. The CDR3 runs 13 residues. CDR1 and CDR2 from the germline V gene are SGHTA and FQGTGA.

V and J are TRBV5-1 and TRBJ1-1; 9 positions match TRBD1. J lost 4 bases, V lost 4 bases, and 11 bases had no gene match. Germline-derived CDR1 and CDR2 are SGHRS and YFSETQ. The CDR3 is 16 residues long. Here the CDR3 DNA reads TGCGCCAGCAGCCCGGACAGGGGAAATAGTGGCACTGAAGCTTTCTTT. It is translated as CASSPDRGNSGTEAFF.

The chain carries TRBV28 and TRBJ1-5; D is possibly TRBD1 (6 bases). The germline V gene encodes CDR1 MDHEN and CDR2 SYDVKM. The ends were cut back, 6 bases at V and 4 bases at J, with 10 bases in the middle. The CDR3 is 13 residues long. The CDR3 DNA is TGTGCCAGCAGGAATACAGGGAATCAGCCCCAGCATTTT. It is translated as CASRNTGNQPQHF.